This T cell receptor beta chain was sequenced during a study of cytomegalovirus exposure and HLA in healthy donors. Per the germline V gene, CDR1 is MGHDK and CDR2 is SYGVNS. The CDR3 loop spans 15 amino acids. With V trimmed by 4 bases and J by 5 bases, 11 bases remained unmatched. The donors were healthy bone marrow donors. Whole-study results and caveats: Most TCR sequences showed up rarely, but some public TCRs showed up in many donors.

With 60 Vbeta and 13 Jbeta primers, the PCR was carried out. The repertoire was sequenced with immunoSEQ multiplex PCR; TCRdb's copy has only in-frame clones and lacks some. The sample holds 150,000 to 200,000 clones, roughly four fifths seen once. In its sample, this clone was seen once. Its antigen remains unidentified. The sequenced sample consisted of PBMCs. This clonotype was sampled from a woman in her fifties or sixties in good health and CMV-seronegative. The V call is TRBV25-1, the J call TRBJ2-7, with TRBD1 matching 7 bases. The CDR3 region is CASSVQGWFGDEQYF. In DNA form, the CDR3 reads TGTGCCAGCAGTGTACAGGGGTGGTTTGGGGACGAGCAGTACTTC.